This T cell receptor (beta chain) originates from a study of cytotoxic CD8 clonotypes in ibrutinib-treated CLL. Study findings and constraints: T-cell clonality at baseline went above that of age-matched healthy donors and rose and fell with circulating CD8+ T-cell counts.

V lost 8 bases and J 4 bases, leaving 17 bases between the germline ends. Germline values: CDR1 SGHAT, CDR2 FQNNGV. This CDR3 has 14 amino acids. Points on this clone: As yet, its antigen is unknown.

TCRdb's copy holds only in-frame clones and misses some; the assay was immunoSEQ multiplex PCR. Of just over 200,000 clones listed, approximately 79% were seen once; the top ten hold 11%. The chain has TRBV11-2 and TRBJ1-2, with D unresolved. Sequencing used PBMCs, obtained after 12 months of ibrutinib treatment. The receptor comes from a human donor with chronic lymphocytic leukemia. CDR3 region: CASPSPGRAYGYTF. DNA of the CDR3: TGTGCCAGCCCGTCTCCCGGACGAGCCTATGGCTACACCTTC.